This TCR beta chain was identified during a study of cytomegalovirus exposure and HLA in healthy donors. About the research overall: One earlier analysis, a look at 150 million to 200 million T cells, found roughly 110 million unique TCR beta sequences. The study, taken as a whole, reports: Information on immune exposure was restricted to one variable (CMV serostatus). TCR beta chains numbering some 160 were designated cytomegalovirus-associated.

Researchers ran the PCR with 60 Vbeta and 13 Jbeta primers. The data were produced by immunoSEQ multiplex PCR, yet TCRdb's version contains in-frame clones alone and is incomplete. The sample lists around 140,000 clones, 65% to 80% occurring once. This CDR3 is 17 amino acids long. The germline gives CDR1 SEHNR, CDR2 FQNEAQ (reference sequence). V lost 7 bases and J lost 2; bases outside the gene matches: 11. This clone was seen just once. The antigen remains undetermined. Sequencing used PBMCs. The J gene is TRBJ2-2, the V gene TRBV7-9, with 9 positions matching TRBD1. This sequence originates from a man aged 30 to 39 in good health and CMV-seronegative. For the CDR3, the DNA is TGTGCCAGCACACGCCCTAGGACAGGGGCAAACACCGGGGAGCTGTTTTTT. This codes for CASTRPRTGANTGELFF.